This T cell receptor beta chain is drawn from a study of identical twins. This CDR3 contains 15 residues. Trimming left V 7 bases short and J 2 bases short, with 16 bases between. Each cDNA held unique molecular identifiers, and template switching gave it a universal primer site. TCRdb ran MiXCR on the 5' RACE reads and lists one entry per CDR3 protein. The sample has about 890,000 distinct CDR3 sequences, about 12% seen once. These records were also assigned to another study, of yellow fever vaccine responses in identical twins.

The material sequenced was PBMCs. The chain employs TRBV12-3 or TRBV12-4 and TRBJ2-3; D gene unclear. This TCR derives from a woman aged 18-35 years in good health. The CDR3: CASTSSTTVTDTQYF. CDR3 bases: TGTGCCAGCACCTCTTCGACAACAGTCACAGATACGCAGTATTTT.